Included here is one T cell receptor beta chain sequence, with context. This sample is part of a study of blood T cell repertoires in COVID-19. Whole-study context: Acute and convalescent COVID-19 specimens originated in the United States, Italy and Spain. Sources were T cells, B-cell-depleted T cells, or PBMCs; the material itself was cDNA or gDNA.

V shed 5 bases and J shed 0 bases, with 11 bases lying between them. This CDR3 contains 15 residues. The germline CDR1 and CDR2 sequences are SGHDN and FVKESK. As handled by the study authors: Amplification from reference gene primers served as the basis for estimated nucleated cell counts. Measured with immunoSEQ multiplex PCR; TCRdb has only the in-frame clones, and not every one. V, J and clone size are those of that table, while D and trimming were read from the DNA. Of tens of thousands of clones listed, under 80% are singletons. The sequence derives from a woman over 75 with active or convalescent COVID-19. Material for sequencing was peripheral blood. J is TRBJ1-3 and V is TRBV14, with D hard to call. CDR3 in amino acids: CASSSIFISGNTIYF. CDR3 coding DNA: TGTGCCAGCAGCTCTATCTTCATCTCTGGAAACACCATATATTTT. Full variable domain (outside the CDR3, taken from reference TRBV14 and TRBJ1-3): EAGVTQFPSHSVIEKGQTVTLRCDPISGHDNLYWYRRVMGKEIKFLLHFVKESKQDESGMPNNRFLAERTGGTYSTLKVQPAELEDSGVYFCASSSIFISGNTIYFGEGSWLTVV.